The 8 T cell receptor beta chains below all came from one sample that was sequenced in a study of CD8 T cells in Susac syndrome. The RNA input was about 0.5 to 1 ug, and it was reverse transcribed with random hexamers. TCRdb fed the immunoSEQ multiplex PCR reads into MiXCR, producing one record per CDR3 protein. The data hold 95,000 to 150,000 distinct CDR3 sequences, with about 94% observed a single time. Sequenced input: CD8+ T cells from PBMCs. These receptors all come from a human donor with Susac syndrome.

J is TRBJ2-6 and V is TRBV9; tentatively, D is TRBD1 (6 bases). Germline loops: CDR1 SGDLS, CDR2 YYNGEE. There are 15 residues in the CDR3. Trimming shortened V by 0 bases and J by 2 bases, and 6 bases separated the two germline ends. The CDR3 loop is CASSVDRAGANVLTF. The CDR3 DNA sequence: TGTGCCAGCAGCGTAGACAGGGCTGGGGCCAACGTCCTGACTTTC.

CDR3 loop: CASTQTSSGIETQYF. The CDR3, as DNA: TGTGCCAGCACCCAGACTAGTAGCGGCATTGAGACCCAGTACTTC. The chain recombines TRBV27 with TRBJ2-5, with a weak D call TRBD2 (6 bases). CDR1 and CDR2 from the germline V gene are MNHEY and SMNVEV (reference sequence). This CDR3 spans 15 amino acids. Trimming cost V 7 bases and J 5 bases, with 20 bases left between them.

CDR3 DNA sequence: TGCGCCAGCAGCCAAAGCCCGGACAGTCGATGGAATGGCTACACCTTC. It is translated as CASSQSPDSRWNGYTF. The chain has TRBV4-1 and TRBJ1-2; possibly TRBD1 for D (6 bases). This CDR3 has 16 amino acids. V lost 2 bases to trimming and J lost 6 bases, with 19 bases between them. Germline CDR1 is MGHRA and CDR2 is YSYEKL.

This clonotype showed up just once. V is TRBV9 and J is TRBJ2-5, with 8 bases lining up with TRBD1. The V and J ends lost 4 bases and 5 bases, in that order; junction bases with no gene match: 13. The CDR3 is made up of 16 amino acids. Germline V gives CDR1 SGDLS, CDR2 YYNGEE. The CDR3 here is CASSPPSQGASETQYF. The CDR3, as DNA: TGTGCCAGCAGCCCACCATCCCAGGGGGCGAGTGAGACCCAGTACTTC.

The chain has TRBV20-1 and TRBJ2-4; D is ambiguous. V lost 0 bases, J lost 9 bases, and 15 bases lay in between. The CDR3 runs 14 residues. Germline values: CDR1 DFQATT, CDR2 SNEGSKA (reference sequence). The CDR3 loop is CSARDPDFKAIQYF. The CDR3 bases are TGCAGTGCTAGAGATCCAGACTTCAAGGCCATTCAGTACTTC.

This rearrangement joins TRBV5-4 to TRBJ2-7, with 10 bases lining up with TRBD2. V lost 2 bases and J lost 4; bases outside the gene matches: 6. This CDR3 contains 15 residues. The germline V gene encodes CDR1 SGHNT and CDR2 YYREEE (reference sequence). The CDR3 region has the DNA TGTGCCAGCAGCTTTGGAGCGGGGGGGCTATACGAGCAGTACTTC. As protein: CASSFGAGGLYEQYF. Filled out from reference TRBV5-4 and TRBJ2-7, the complete variable domain reads ETGVTQSPTHLIKTRGQQVTLRCSSQSGHNTVSWYQQALGQGPQFIFQYYREEENGRGNFPPRFSGLQFPNYSSELNVNALELDDSALYLCASSFGAGGLYEQYFGPGTRLTVT.

The genes are TRBV12-5 and TRBJ1-1; no definite D call. The germline gives CDR1 LGHNT, CDR2 FRNRAP. This CDR3 region has 12 residues. V was cut by 5 bases and J by 4 bases, with 8 bases left in between. The CDR3 DNA follows: TGTGCTAGTGGTGATGCGGGCACTGAAGCTTTCTTT. Its protein is CASGDAGTEAFF.

This chain connects TRBV13 to TRBJ2-4; 9 nucleotides match TRBD2. In germline, CDR1 is PRHDT, CDR2 FYEKMQ (reference sequence). This CDR3 has 16 residues. V was pared by 4 bases and J by 8 bases, with 12 bases of the junction left unmatched. The CDR3 loop is CASSSRSGGSVDIQYF. The CDR3 nucleotides are TGTGCCAGCAGCTCCCGAAGCGGGGGGAGCGTTGACATTCAGTACTTC.